Given below is one TCR beta chain in context. The source of the sample is a study of T cell responses to AZD1222 COVID-19 vaccine. Profiled with immunoSEQ multiplex PCR; TCRdb holds only in-frame clones, not every one. Found here are roughly 110,000 clones, around 88% of them singletons; the top ten hold 5.5% to 7.5%. Here the sequenced sample was peripheral blood, taken 28 days after the second AZD1222 dose. The sequence came from an adult who received the AZD1222 COVID-19 vaccine.

The CDR3 sequence: CASNPQVGGKTEQFF. CDR3 DNA sequence: TGTGCCAGCAACCCCCAGGTGGGGGGGAAAACTGAGCAGTTCTTC. V is TRBV2 and J is TRBJ2-1, with 7 positions matching TRBD2. This CDR3 region has 15 residues. V shed 7 bases and J 9 bases; nucleotides not matched to a gene: 15. CDR1 SNHLY and CDR2 FYNNEI come from the germline V gene.